One T cell receptor beta chain is described in this entry. Its antigen remains undetermined. No base quality information exists; no much larger clone differs at one position. Using the deep immunoSEQ assay, TCR CDR3 regions were amplified from genomic DNA by multiplex PCR. For each cell subset, the extracted genomic DNA was distributed evenly across all wells of several immunoSEQ 96-well plates, and each plate served as one replicate. Each replicate PCR for sorted subsets received around 200 ng genomic DNA, equal to tens of thousands of T cell genomes. Purified libraries were measured with a Qubit 3.0 fluorometer, size-checked on a Bioanalyzer 2100, and measured again with the KAPA Library Quantification kit. Every immunoSEQ 96-well plate was sequenced on a separate single-read 150-cycle Illumina NextSeq 550 flow cell. The original methods were these. Because only junctional sequences without quality scores were contained in the immunoSEQ output, filtering matching that applied to full-length reads could not be performed. Sequences were annotated with PyIR, a Python wrapper for IgBLAST v1.9, and V/J genes and CDR3 were assigned using IMGT germline references. Reads with weak V/J assignments (E-value above 1e-6), missing CDR3, stop codons, out-of-frame junctions, or ambiguous translated residues were removed. A V3J clonotype was defined by an identical inferred V gene, J gene, and CDR3 amino acid sequence. The percentage overlap between two repertoires was calculated by dividing the number of shared unique clonotypes by the size of the smaller repertoire. Three approaches were used to assess repertoire richness: RTK rarefaction, the Chao1 estimator, and Recon v2.1 estimates of unobserved clonotypes. OLGA was used to compute generation probabilities for all TCRbeta clonotypes that the gDNA method yielded from a handful of donors. Entries here come from immuneACCESS through TCRdb and include only in-frame sequences with V and J called. Some clones fail to appear in such tables; in the studies checked, an unresolved V gene covers under half of the shortfall, and the cause of the remainder is unknown. V and J calls and clone size are given by that table; D and trimming were obtained from the DNA. The sample table records about a million clones; around three quarters of these occur just once. The top ten clonotypes cover 0.89% of the sample.

These data originate in a study of shared clonotypes between healthy human individuals (TCRdb year 2020). Concerning the study at large: The cohort included three men and a couple of women between 18 and 49 years of age. To increase sequencing depth and limit assay-specific biases, TCR repertoire library preparation and sequencing were carried out by different laboratories using diverse techniques. Blood TCR repertoires of five healthy adults were deeply sequenced to estimate repertoire size and the extent of clonotype sharing between individuals. For each donor, three plates each were used for CD4 naive and CD4 memory, two plates were used for CD8 naive, and one plate was used for CD8 memory. Leukapheresis yielded between about 0.94 and 9.5 billion PBMCs per donor. Study-level results and caveats: Only blood was sampled, and tissue TCR repertoires likely differ from those in blood. Estimated clonotype richness was generally larger for naive than for memory subsets. Based on pairwise subsampling, the degree of clonotype sharing among donors was expected to be affected by sequencing depth. Compared with non-shared clonotypes, the clonotypes found in all four sorted-subset donors had higher generation probabilities. Even with the large sequencing depth, rarefaction of the sorted-subset datasets indicated that sequencing was incomplete. Because the study included only a small number of donors, the genetic and exposure-history diversity represented was limited. Across a handful of donors, about 4.5% of naive CD4, around 3.3% of naive CD8, 2.3% of memory CD4, and over 0.35% of memory CD8 clonotypes were shared.

Including cysteine and phenylalanine, the CDR3 has 15 amino acids. Solely the CDR3 DNA is kept, with 45 bases framed from the first base. CDR1 and CDR2 are drawn from the germline V gene (reference sequence): LNHDA, SQIVND. Deletion took 9 bases off V and 0 bases off J, with a span of 15 bases between the germline ends. Donors were healthy HIV-negative adults with no recently reported acute infections or vaccinations. Every donor was a Caucasian adult living in Nashville, Tennessee, USA. Magnetic negative selection was used to enrich CD4+ T cells, after which naive cells were positively selected on CD45RA and the negative fraction became the memory subset. After blood collection by leukapheresis, PBMCs were isolated using Ficoll-Histopaque density gradient centrifugation and then cryopreserved in the vapor phase of liquid nitrogen. Purity and quantity of every magnetically sorted T cell population were checked by analytical flow cytometry. Genomic DNA was isolated from every sorted fraction and measured by UV absorbance on a Nanodrop 2000c.

Sequenced: memory CD4+ T cells from PBMCs. In the paper's terms, the cell subset or site label means: CD45RA-negative fraction. This chain joins TRBV19 to TRBJ1-5, with the identity of the D gene unclear. The clonotype comes from a man aged 18 to 29 in good health. Some clones in this sample may be carry-over from other donors' samples. CDR3 region: CASNGPPYSNQPQHF. The DNA reads TGTGCCAGCAACGGACCGCCATATAGCAATCAGCCCCAGCATTTT.